The present entry profiles one T cell receptor (beta chain) with its context. The antigen remains undetermined. The CDR3 loop spans 13 amino acids. V shed 7 bases, J shed 2 bases, and the junction held 4 bases outside the gene matches. Both 60 Vbeta primers and 13 Jbeta primers went into the PCR. Clones were sequenced by immunoSEQ multiplex PCR, and TCRdb holds only the in-frame ones, with some missing. The sample yields 100,000 to 150,000 clones, 83% seen once. This sample is drawn from a study of cytomegalovirus exposure and HLA in healthy donors. Study findings and constraints: Within a later analysis, the majority of CMV-associated TCR beta chains appeared HLA-restricted. Some TCR beta chains (roughly 160 of them) were listed as cytomegalovirus-associated. In a later analysis, V- and J-gene trimming of beta chains associated with a DCLRE1C missense variant, replicated independently.

The chain combines TRBV23-1 with TRBJ1-2; 7 nucleotides line up with TRBD1. TRBV23-1 is an ORF, with its function uncertain. The TCR comes from a young man in good health and CMV-seropositive. The material sequenced was PBMCs. CDR3 sequence reads: CASNPGQNYGYTF. For the CDR3, the DNA is TGCGCCAGCAACCCGGGACAGAACTATGGCTACACCTTC.